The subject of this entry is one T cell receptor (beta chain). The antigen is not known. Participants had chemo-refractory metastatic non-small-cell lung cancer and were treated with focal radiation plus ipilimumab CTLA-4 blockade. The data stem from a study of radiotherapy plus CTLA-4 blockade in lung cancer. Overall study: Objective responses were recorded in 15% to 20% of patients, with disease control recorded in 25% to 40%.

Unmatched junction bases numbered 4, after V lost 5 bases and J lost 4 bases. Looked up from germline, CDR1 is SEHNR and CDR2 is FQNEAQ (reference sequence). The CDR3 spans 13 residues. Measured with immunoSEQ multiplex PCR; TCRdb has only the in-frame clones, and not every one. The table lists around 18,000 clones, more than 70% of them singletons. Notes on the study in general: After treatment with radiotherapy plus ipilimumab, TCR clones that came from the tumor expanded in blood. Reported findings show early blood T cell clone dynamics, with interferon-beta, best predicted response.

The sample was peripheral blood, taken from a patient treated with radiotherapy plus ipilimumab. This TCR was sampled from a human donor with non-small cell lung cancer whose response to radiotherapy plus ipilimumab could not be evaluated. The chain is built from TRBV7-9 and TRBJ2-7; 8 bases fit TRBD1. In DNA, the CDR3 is TGTGCCAGCAGCGCCCGGACAGGGTACGAGCAGTACTTC. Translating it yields CASSARTGYEQYF.